These T cell receptor beta chains were read from a single sample in a study of glioma-infiltrating T cells after dendritic cell vaccination. Generated by immunoSEQ multiplex PCR, the TCRdb table keeps only in-frame clones and is missing some. This sample carries more than 70,000 clones, over 75% of them seen once, and the ten largest clones take 2% to 2.5%. The sequences come from blood, collected after dendritic cell vaccination. These receptors all come from a human donor with glioblastoma. Each CDR3 is given with its conserved first and last residue. Fields, in order: J gene, V gene, clone size, D gene, CDR3 length, CDR3 DNA, CDR3 protein. The D gene is left open where the match is weak. The size field is filled for only some rows; it gives once, few, many or a size class.

j_gene: TRBJ1-4; v_gene: TRBV30; abundance: -; d_gene: -; len: 17; CDR3nt: TGTGCCTGGAGTGTACCCGCAGGGGAAGGTCCTTTGGGAAAACTGTTTTTT; CDR3aa: CAWSVPAGEGPLGKLFF
j_gene: TRBJ1-3; v_gene: TRBV7-9; abundance: few; d_gene: -; len: 15; CDR3nt: TGTGCCAGCAGCATGAACAGGGACTCTGGAAACACCATATATTTT; CDR3aa: CASSMNRDSGNTIYF
j_gene: TRBJ2-1; v_gene: TRBV5-4; abundance: -; d_gene: TRBD2; len: 16; CDR3nt: TGTGCCAGCAGCTTACCGGGACTAGCGGGAGTGGATGAGCAGTTCTTC; CDR3aa: CASSLPGLAGVDEQFF
j_gene: TRBJ2-5; v_gene: TRBV11-3; abundance: -; d_gene: -; len: 16; CDR3nt: TGTGCCAGCAGCCCTCCCGGCGGACTATCGCAAGAGACCCAGTACTTC; CDR3aa: CASSPPGGLSQETQYF
j_gene: TRBJ2-1; v_gene: TRBV11-3; abundance: -; d_gene: TRBD2; len: 16; CDR3nt: TGTGCCAGCAGCCGGAGGGCGGGAGTATCCTACAATGAGCAGTTCTTC; CDR3aa: CASSRRAGVSYNEQFF
j_gene: TRBJ2-1; v_gene: TRBV4-3; abundance: -; d_gene: -; len: 15; CDR3nt: TGCGCCAGCAGCCCGACGGGGAGCTCCTACAATGAGCAGTTCTTC; CDR3aa: CASSPTGSSYNEQFF
j_gene: TRBJ2-5; v_gene: TRBV19; abundance: once; d_gene: TRBD2; len: 16; CDR3nt: TGTGCCAGTAGTATAGTAGTAGCGGGTCCATCGGAGACCCAGTACTTC; CDR3aa: CASSIVVAGPSETQYF
j_gene: TRBJ2-7; v_gene: TRBV14; abundance: -; d_gene: -; len: 14; CDR3nt: TGTGCCAGCAGCATCTCAACAGGGCCCTACGAGCAGTACTTC; CDR3aa: CASSISTGPYEQYF
j_gene: TRBJ2-7; v_gene: TRBV13; abundance: -; d_gene: TRBD1; len: 17; CDR3nt: TGTGCCAGCAGCTCCCTTGGGCGGACAGGGGGTTCCTACGAGCAGTACTTC; CDR3aa: CASSSLGRTGGSYEQYF
j_gene: TRBJ1-6; v_gene: TRBV2; abundance: few; d_gene: -; len: 14; CDR3nt: TGTGCCAGCAGTGAAAGGGGGGGGCTCTCACCCCTCCACTTT; CDR3aa: CASSERGGLSPLHF
j_gene: TRBJ2-3; v_gene: TRBV10-1; abundance: -; d_gene: TRBD2; len: 15; CDR3nt: TGCGCCAGCAGTGAACTAGCGGGAGGGGGAGATACGCAGTATTTT; CDR3aa: CASSELAGGGDTQYF
j_gene: TRBJ1-1; v_gene: TRBV21-1; abundance: -; d_gene: -; len: 16; CDR3nt: TGTGCCAGCAGCTCGGCGACCGGGACAGGGGTAACTGAAGCTTTCTTT; CDR3aa: CASSSATGTGVTEAFF
j_gene: TRBJ2-6; v_gene: TRBV5-1; abundance: few; d_gene: -; len: 15; CDR3nt: TGCGCCAGCAGCTTGGGAGGGTCTGGGGCCAACGTCCTGACTTTC; CDR3aa: CASSLGGSGANVLTF
j_gene: TRBJ1-2; v_gene: TRBV5-6; abundance: -; d_gene: TRBD1; len: 14; CDR3nt: TGTGCCAGCAGCTTATGGGACAGGGGAGATGGCTACACCTTC; CDR3aa: CASSLWDRGDGYTF
j_gene: TRBJ1-2; v_gene: TRBV5-5; abundance: -; d_gene: TRBD1; len: 14; CDR3nt: TGTGCCAGCAGCCCAGGGACAGCTAACTATGGCTACACCTTC; CDR3aa: CASSPGTANYGYTF
j_gene: TRBJ1-1; v_gene: TRBV15; abundance: -; d_gene: -; len: 15; CDR3nt: TGTGCCACCAGCAGAGATTGGGGAGGGGGCACTGAAGCTTTCTTT; CDR3aa: CATSRDWGGGTEAFF
j_gene: TRBJ1-5; v_gene: TRBV6-5; abundance: -; d_gene: TRBD1; len: 15; CDR3nt: TGTGCCAGCAAGCCACAGGGGAATAGCAATCAGCCCCAGCATTTT; CDR3aa: CASKPQGNSNQPQHF
j_gene: TRBJ1-4; v_gene: TRBV7-9; abundance: -; d_gene: -; len: 16; CDR3nt: TGTGCCAGCAGCCATCCTTTACAAGCAACTAATGAAAAACTGTTTTTT; CDR3aa: CASSHPLQATNEKLFF
j_gene: TRBJ2-7; v_gene: TRBV11-2; abundance: -; d_gene: -; len: 12; CDR3nt: TGTGCCAGCAGCTTACATAGAAACGAGCAGTACTTC; CDR3aa: CASSLHRNEQYF
j_gene: TRBJ1-1; v_gene: TRBV4-3; abundance: -; d_gene: -; len: 13; CDR3nt: TGCGCCAGCAGCCAGATCAGGGGCACTGAAGCTTTCTTT; CDR3aa: CASSQIRGTEAFF
j_gene: TRBJ2-5; v_gene: TRBV18; abundance: once; d_gene: -; len: 14; CDR3nt: TGTGCCAGCTCACCCTCCCGGGTTTCGGAGACCCAGTACTTC; CDR3aa: CASSPSRVSETQYF
j_gene: TRBJ2-1; v_gene: TRBV4-2; abundance: -; d_gene: TRBD2; len: 16; CDR3nt: TGTGCCAGCAGCCAGAATAGCGGGGGCCCTTACAATGAGCAGTTCTTC; CDR3aa: CASSQNSGGPYNEQFF
j_gene: TRBJ2-5; v_gene: TRBV19; abundance: -; d_gene: TRBD2; len: 14; CDR3nt: TGTGCCAGTAGTGTCGCGGGGGGGACGGAGACCCAGTACTTC; CDR3aa: CASSVAGGTETQYF
j_gene: TRBJ2-1; v_gene: TRBV7-3; abundance: -; d_gene: TRBD2; len: 14; CDR3nt: TGTGCCAGCAGCTCGACTAGCGGGGATAATGAGCAGTTCTTC; CDR3aa: CASSSTSGDNEQFF
j_gene: TRBJ2-1; v_gene: TRBV5-1; abundance: -; d_gene: -; len: 16; CDR3nt: TGCGCCAGCAGCATTAGCGGATCAGCTTCCTACAATGAGCAGTTCTTC; CDR3aa: CASSISGSASYNEQFF
j_gene: TRBJ1-4; v_gene: TRBV2; abundance: -; d_gene: -; len: 14; CDR3nt: TGTGCCAGCGGCGACAGAGAAGGGGGTGAAAAACTGTTTTTT; CDR3aa: CASGDREGGEKLFF
j_gene: TRBJ2-1; v_gene: TRBV6-5; abundance: -; d_gene: TRBD2; len: 15; CDR3nt: TGTGCCAGCACCTGGGGGACTAGCGGGATCGGGGAGCAGTTCTTC; CDR3aa: CASTWGTSGIGEQFF
j_gene: TRBJ2-3; v_gene: TRBV7-6; abundance: -; d_gene: TRBD2; len: 16; CDR3nt: TGTGCCAGCAGCTTAGCGGCGGGGGGAAGCACAGATACGCAGTATTTT; CDR3aa: CASSLAAGGSTDTQYF
j_gene: TRBJ2-7; v_gene: TRBV7-8; abundance: -; d_gene: TRBD2; len: 14; CDR3nt: TGTGCCAGCAGCGGGCGGGAGGACTCCTACGAGCAGTACTTC; CDR3aa: CASSGREDSYEQYF
j_gene: TRBJ2-3; v_gene: TRBV5-1; abundance: -; d_gene: -; len: 15; CDR3nt: TGCGCCAGCAGGCCGGGGTATACTAGCACAGATACGCAGTATTTT; CDR3aa: CASRPGYTSTDTQYF
j_gene: TRBJ2-6; v_gene: TRBV28; abundance: -; d_gene: -; len: 16; CDR3nt: TGTGCCAGCAGTCGAACAGGGAGAGCTGGGGCCAACGTCCTGACTTTC; CDR3aa: CASSRTGRAGANVLTF
j_gene: TRBJ1-3; v_gene: TRBV5-1; abundance: -; d_gene: -; len: 15; CDR3nt: TGCGCCAGCAGCTTGGACGGTGGCTCTGGAAACACCATATATTTT; CDR3aa: CASSLDGGSGNTIYF
j_gene: TRBJ2-1; v_gene: TRBV5-1; abundance: -; d_gene: TRBD1; len: 15; CDR3nt: TGCGCCAGCAGCTTGCGGACAGAAACAGGGGGTGAGCAGTTCTTC; CDR3aa: CASSLRTETGGEQFF
j_gene: TRBJ1-1; v_gene: TRBV10-2; abundance: -; d_gene: -; len: 14; CDR3nt: TGCGCCAGCGTATCACCACGGGGGGCGACTGAAGCTTTCTTT; CDR3aa: CASVSPRGATEAFF
j_gene: TRBJ2-1; v_gene: TRBV13; abundance: -; d_gene: TRBD2; len: 15; CDR3nt: TGTGCCAGCAGGCCGGGACTAGCGGGGCACAATGAGCAGTTCTTC; CDR3aa: CASRPGLAGHNEQFF
j_gene: TRBJ2-2; v_gene: TRBV7-3; abundance: -; d_gene: TRBD2; len: 16; CDR3nt: TGTGCCAGCAGCCAGGGGACTAGCGGGTCGACCGGGGAGCTGTTTTTT; CDR3aa: CASSQGTSGSTGELFF
j_gene: TRBJ1-3; v_gene: TRBV9; abundance: -; d_gene: -; len: 16; CDR3nt: TGTGCCAGCAGCGTAAGGGGGGGCGCGGGAGGAAACACCATATATTTT; CDR3aa: CASSVRGGAGGNTIYF
j_gene: TRBJ2-3; v_gene: TRBV11-2; abundance: -; d_gene: -; len: 15; CDR3nt: TGTGCCAGCCAAGTGTACGGGAGCCCCACAGATACGCAGTATTTT; CDR3aa: CASQVYGSPTDTQYF